A single sample is the source of the 19 T cell receptor beta chains below, sequenced in a study of blood T cells in healthy people across ages (dated by TCRdb to the mid-2010s). The protocol used for the library was 5' RACE. Sequenced on an Illumina HiSeq 2500. A second PCR of roughly 7 to 11 cycles was performed with a sample-barcoded 5' primer and a J-beta primer mix. TCRdb redid the processing of the public reads, applying fastp at Q25 and MiXCR, and retained in-frame beta chains. Duplicate CDR3 protein sequences are folded into a single record with the most common DNA and genes. For this sample the table gives about 780,000 distinct CDR3 sequences, of which under 30% were detected only once. The ten largest clones capture over 2.5% of the sample. The same sample was also studied in work on T cells of mothers and their children.

The sequenced sample was blood. The receptor set was obtained from a boy between 10 and 17 years old in good health.

The chain couples TRBV29-1 to TRBJ2-3, with D uncertain. The CDR3 loop spans 13 amino acids. Germline lookup yields CDR1 SQVTM and CDR2 ANQGSEA. The V gene lost 0 bases and the J gene lost 2 bases, with 6 bases spanning the gap. The CDR3 bases are TGCAGCGTTGAAGATGGAGTCACAGATACGCAGTATTTT. This translates into CSVEDGVTDTQYF.

The DNA of the CDR3 is TGTGCCAGCAGCCAAGATCAGGGGACTGGAGGTTCACCCCTCCACTTT. Translation: CASSQDQGTGGSPLHF. The chain employs TRBV4-2 and TRBJ1-6; a weak D match, TRBD1 (6 bases). CDR1 is LGHNA, CDR2 YNFKEQ, per germline. Trimming removed 0 bases at V and 9 bases at J, with 15 bases between. The CDR3 has 16 residues.

CDR3 DNA: TGCGCCAGCAGCCAAGGGGGACAGGGGCCTAGCACAGATACGCAGTATTTT. It specifies CASSQGGQGPSTDTQYF. The V and J genes are TRBV4-1 and TRBJ2-3; 10 positions agree with TRBD1. Trimming at V came to 1 base and at J to 0 bases, leaving 4 bases not matched to a gene. CDR3 length: 17 residues. From germline, CDR1 is MGHRA and CDR2 YSYEKL.

In its sample, this clonotype was seen a few times. The V call is TRBV9, the J call TRBJ2-3; TRBD2 aligns across 7 bases. The junction had 13 bases not matched to a gene; V was cut back by 4 bases and J by 5 bases. From germline, CDR1 is SGDLS and CDR2 YYNGEE. The CDR3 contains 16 residues. This CDR3 reads CASSPQAGPRVDTQYF. The CDR3 nucleotides are TGTGCCAGCAGCCCCCAAGCGGGGCCCCGGGTAGATACGCAGTATTTT. Complete variable domain (other parts from reference TRBV9 and TRBJ2-3): DSGVTQTPKHLITATGQRVTLRCSPRSGDLSVYWYQQSLDQGLQFLIQYYNGEERAKGNILERFSAQQFPDLHSELNLSSLELGDSALYFCASSPQAGPRVDTQYFGPGTRLTVL.

This clonotype has a handful of counts. The chain is built from TRBV29-1 and TRBJ2-1; possible D gene TRBD1, 6 bases. The V gene lost 6 bases and the J gene lost 9 bases, with 12 bases spanning the gap. This CDR3 has 11 amino acids. CDR1 and CDR2 (germline): SQVTM, ANQGSEA. CDR3 protein: CSVQGSTEQFF. The CDR3 bases are TGCAGCGTACAGGGTAGTACTGAGCAGTTCTTC.

The V gene is TRBV6-6, the J gene TRBJ2-7; D possibly corresponds to TRBD2 (7 bases). Trimming cost V 7 bases and J 5 bases, with 18 bases left between them. This CDR3 region has 14 residues. Germline CDR1 MNHNY, CDR2 SVGAGI (reference sequence). This CDR3 is CASIGGGARDEQYF. CDR3 nucleotide sequence: TGTGCCAGCATCGGAGGGGGGGCTCGGGACGAGCAGTACTTC.

The J gene is TRBJ2-5, the V gene TRBV6-6; 7 nucleotides agree with TRBD1. V shed 6 bases and J 4 bases; nucleotides not matched to a gene: 8. This CDR3 has 14 amino acids. Germline CDR1 reads MNHNY; CDR2 reads SVGAGI (reference sequence). For the CDR3, the DNA is TGTGCCAGCAGGCCTGGGACAGCTCTAGAGACCCAGTACTTC. Translation gives CASRPGTALETQYF.

Written as DNA, the CDR3 is TGTGCCAGCAGCAAGCGCGGGGGGCCGTACCAAGAGACCCAGTACTTC. Translating gives CASSKRGGPYQETQYF. The chain uses TRBV9 and TRBJ2-5; 8 nucleotides line up with TRBD2. The V gene end was trimmed by 4 bases and the J gene end by 0 bases; junction bases not matched to a gene: 8. The CDR3 length is 16 residues. CDR1 is SGDLS, CDR2 YYNGEE, per germline.

This chain uses TRBV27 with TRBJ1-6, with 8 bases that match TRBD1. After removal of 2 bases from V and 7 bases from J, the junction contained 4 bases not matched to a gene. Germline V CDR1 and CDR2: MNHEY, SMNVEV (reference sequence). The CDR3 covers 15 residues. CDR3 bases: TGTGCCAGCAGTTTAGGTCAGGGGGCAAATTCACCCCTCCACTTT. It codes for CASSLGQGANSPLHF.

This clonotype has only a few counts. CDR3 DNA: TGCAGCGTTGAAGGAGGGCAGGGCGCATATGGCTACACCTTC. It codes for CSVEGGQGAYGYTF. This chain joins TRBV29-1 and TRBJ1-2; D may be TRBD1 (5 bases). Germline CDR1 reads SQVTM; CDR2 reads ANQGSEA. Trimming pared 1 base from V and 5 bases from J, leaving 14 bases between. CDR3 length equals 14 residues. Using reference TRBV29-1 and TRBJ1-2 for the parts outside the CDR3, the full variable domain is SAVISQKPSRDICQRGTSLTIQCQVDSQVTMMFWYRQQPGQSLTLIATANQGSEATYESGFVIDKFPISRPNLTFSTLTVSNMSPEDSSIYLCSVEGGQGAYGYTFGSGTRLTVV.

The genes are TRBV27 and TRBJ2-7; possible D gene TRBD1, 6 bases. In germline, CDR1 is MNHEY, CDR2 SMNVEV (reference sequence). V gave up 3 bases and J gave up 4 bases, with 10 bases separating them. The CDR3 runs 13 residues. Written as DNA, the CDR3 is TGTGCCAGCAGTTTGGGGGCAGAATACGAGCAGTACTTC. It encodes CASSLGAEYEQYF.

The V gene is TRBV6-4, the J gene TRBJ2-3, with TRBD2 matching over 9 bases. Trimming cost V 1 base and J 2 bases; bases outside gene matches: 7. The CDR3 is made up of 17 amino acids. The germline gives CDR1 MRHNA, CDR2 SNTAGT. This CDR3 is CASSDWATSGSTDTQYF. The CDR3 DNA follows: TGTGCCAGCAGTGACTGGGCGACTAGCGGTTCCACAGATACGCAGTATTTT.

The chain is built from TRBV7-9 and TRBJ2-1; 13 nucleotides agree with TRBD2. This CDR3 spans 18 amino acids. V was pared by 2 bases and J by 4 bases, with 8 bases of the junction left unmatched. Germline CDR1 is SEHNR and CDR2 is FQNEAQ (reference sequence). The CDR3 loop reads CASSLYRRGLAGYNEQFF. The CDR3 region has the DNA TGTGCCAGCAGCTTATACCGCAGGGGACTAGCGGGGTACAATGAGCAGTTCTTC.

This clonotype occurred many times. The rearrangement links TRBV7-2 to TRBJ2-1; D is ambiguous. V dropped 3 bases and J dropped 0 bases, with 9 bases sitting between them. The CDR3 extends over 15 amino acids. Germline V CDR1 and CDR2: SGHTA, FQGNSA. Here the CDR3 reads CASSFSPDSYNEQFF. DNA of the CDR3: TGTGCCAGCAGCTTTAGCCCAGACTCCTACAATGAGCAGTTCTTC. Supplemented by reference TRBV7-2 and TRBJ2-1, the full variable domain reads GAGVSQSPSNKVTEKGKDVELRCDPISGHTALYWYRQSLGQGLEFLIYFQGNSAPDKSGLPSDRFSAERTGGSVSTLTIQRTQQEDSAVYLCASSFSPDSYNEQFFGPGTRLTVL.

This clonotype was seen only a few times. The V call is TRBV6-6, the J call TRBJ2-5; no firm D call. This CDR3 contains 15 residues. CDR1 and CDR2 (germline): MNHNY, SVGAGI (reference sequence). Trimming took 0 bases from V and 5 from J, leaving 13 bases between them. CDR3: CASSYSNWAAETQYF. Written as DNA, the CDR3 is TGTGCCAGCAGTTACTCGAATTGGGCCGCCGAGACCCAGTACTTC.

V usage is TRBV6-1 and J usage is TRBJ2-3; TRBD2 is a possible D gene (6 bases). With 6 bases removed from V and 0 bases from J, the gap between germline ends came to 19 bases. Germline CDR1 is MNHNS and CDR2 is SASEGT. The CDR3 sequence is 17 residues long. The CDR3 DNA sequence: TGTGCCAGCAGGGCCCCGAGGAGGGGACCTAGCACAGATACGCAGTATTTT. It translates to CASRAPRRGPSTDTQYF.

The V and J genes are TRBV2 and TRBJ2-2; 9 nucleotides agree with TRBD1. The CDR3 is 15 residues long. The junction had 7 bases not matched to a gene; V was cut back by 8 bases and J by 3 bases. From germline, CDR1 is SNHLY and CDR2 FYNNEI. The CDR3 sequence: CASLRRTGDTGELFF. DNA of the CDR3: TGTGCCAGCCTGAGGCGGACAGGGGACACCGGGGAGCTGTTTTTT.

The V call is TRBV20-1, the J call TRBJ1-2; 7 nucleotides align to TRBD1. The CDR3 has 14 amino acids. Germline assignment: CDR1 DFQATT and CDR2 SNEGSKA (reference sequence). J lost 8 bases, V lost 2 bases, and 11 bases had no gene match. The CDR3 bases are TGCAGTGCTAGACCCAACGGACAGGATGGGGGCTACACCTTC. It is translated as CSARPNGQDGGYTF.

This chain links TRBV6-5 with TRBJ1-1; a possible D gene is TRBD1 (5 bases). V was cut by 6 bases and J by 3 bases, with 11 bases left in between. This CDR3 is built from 13 residues. Per the germline V gene, CDR1 is MNHEY and CDR2 is SVGAGI. The CDR3 sequence: CASRRGRDTEAFF. The CDR3 region has the DNA TGTGCCAGCAGGAGGGGTAGGGACACTGAAGCTTTCTTT.